The clone carrying this T cell receptor (beta chain) has ten or more counts. No antigen is known for it. TCR beta CDR3 region amplification was performed from RNA transcripts. Initially, a first-round RT-PCR of the TCR CDR3 employed the HTBI primer set. TCRdb recomputed calls from the multiplex PCR reads with MiXCR, one row per CDR3 protein. Altogether fewer than 350,000 distinct CDR3 sequences are present, roughly 18% being singletons, with the ten largest covering under 55%. The CDR3 length is 18 residues. CDR1 and CDR2 from the germline V gene are MNHNS and SASEGT. V trimming: 2 bases; J trimming: 12 bases; junction bases outside the gene matches: 20. The sample belongs to a study of T cells in Graves' hyperthyroidism and ophthalmopathy. Findings and caveats of the study: A model using 13 V-J features told ophthalmopathy apart from stable hyperthyroidism.

The sequenced sample was blood. The chain uses TRBV6-1 and TRBJ2-1; 9 bases map to TRBD1. This sequence was found in a woman aged 45-60 years with Graves' hyperthyroidism. The CDR3 sequence is CASSETGTGLGGSGGQFF. DNA of the CDR3: TGTGCCAGCAGTGAAACCGGGACAGGGTTGGGCGGGAGTGGCGGGCAGTTCTTC.